This record concerns one T cell receptor beta chain sequence. The Seattle patients joined while their infection was active and were tracked longitudinally afterward. These data belong to a study of blood T cell repertoires in COVID-19. About the study: T cells, B-cell-depleted T cells, or PBMCs provided the cDNA or gDNA that served as material.

Per the authors' pipeline: Using reference gene primer amplification, nucleated cell counts were estimated. Measured with immunoSEQ multiplex PCR; TCRdb has only the in-frame clones, and not every one. The V and J calls and clone size are taken from that table; D and trimming were inferred from the DNA. The table includes 300,000 to 350,000 clones, around 90% detected once. The V segment lost 0 bases and the J segment 2 bases; nucleotides outside the gene matches: 1. The CDR3 consists of 15 residues. From germline, CDR1 is SGHAT and CDR2 FQNNGV. The rearrangement links TRBV11-2 to TRBJ1-5; 7 bases agree with TRBD1. Specimen: peripheral blood. The clonotype comes from a woman aged 25 to 45 with COVID-19, enrolled during active disease. The CDR3 is CASSLDQGGNQPQHF. The CDR3 coding sequence is TGTGCCAGCAGCTTAGATCAGGGGGGCAATCAGCCCCAGCATTTT. Complete variable domain (other parts from reference TRBV11-2 and TRBJ1-5): EAGVAQSPRYKIIEKRQSVAFWCNPISGHATLYWYQQILGQGPKLLIQFQNNGVVDDSQLPKDRFSAERLKGVDSTLKIQPAKLEDSAVYLCASSLDQGGNQPQHFGDGTRLSIL.